The 23 T cell receptor beta chains below were found in one sample sequenced in a study of control samples from healthy donors and cancer patients. The assay was immunoSEQ multiplex PCR, and TCRdb's table has in-frame clones only and misses some. Counted here are over 85,000 clones, 88% occurring once; the ten biggest clones make up about 3.9%. Sequenced: PBMCs. All receptors derive from a woman aged 60-75 years with lung cancer.

This clone was counted once. This chain links TRBV5-1 with TRBJ2-7, with D perhaps TRBD1 or TRBD2 (6 bases each). Trimming shortened V by 4 bases and J by 1 base, and 18 bases separated the two germline ends. The germline CDR1 and CDR2 sequences are SGHRS and YFSETQ. This CDR3 has 16 amino acids. The CDR3 sequence is CASSPVGGRGSYEQYF. The CDR3 bases are TGCGCCAGCAGCCCCGTTGGGGGGCGTGGGTCCTACGAGCAGTACTTC.

Worth noting for this clone: Other DNA sequences of this sample code for an identical CDR3. The rearrangement links TRBV3-1 (or the pseudogene TRBV3-2) to TRBJ2-2; the D is unclear. This CDR3 region has 14 residues. The V gene's germline CDR1 is LGHDT and CDR2 YNNKEL (reference sequence). V lost 1 base to trimming and J lost 3 bases, with 6 bases between them. The CDR3 nucleotides are TGTGCCAGCAGCCAAGCCCCAGACACCGGGGAGCTGTTTTTT. Encoded protein: CASSQAPDTGELFF.

The J gene is TRBJ2-4, the V gene TRBV6-1; D call uncertain. The CDR3 is made up of 14 amino acids. V was trimmed by 1 base and J by 4 bases, leaving 8 bases between them. Germline CDR1 MNHNS, CDR2 SASEGT. CDR3 protein: CASSEGQDKNIQYF. CDR3 sequence (DNA): TGTGCCAGCAGTGAAGGGCAGGATAAAAACATTCAGTACTTC.

The V and J genes are TRBV5-1 and TRBJ2-7; TRBD1 agrees at 7 bases. The CDR3 spans 14 residues. Per germline, CDR1 SGHRS and CDR2 YFSETQ. V gave up 4 bases and J gave up 2 bases; unmatched junction bases: 6. The CDR3 DNA reads as TGCGCCAGCAGCCTAGGGGACAGTCCCTACGAGCAGTACTTC. Its protein product is CASSLGDSPYEQYF.

This chain uses TRBV7-9 with TRBJ2-7; 9 bases are a match to TRBD1. CDR3 size: 15 residues. Germline CDR1 and CDR2: SEHNR and FQNEAQ (reference sequence). Germline trimming cut 5 bases from V and 3 bases from J; bases unmatched to any gene: 8. This CDR3 reads CASSDSGTGFYEQYF. The CDR3 DNA sequence: TGTGCCAGCAGCGACTCCGGGACAGGGTTCTACGAGCAGTACTTC. Full variable domain (rest looked up from reference TRBV7-9 and TRBJ2-7): DTGVSQNPRHKITKRGQNVTFRCDPISEHNRLYWYRQTLGQGPEFLTYFQNEAQLEKSRLLSDRFSAERPKGSFSTLEIQRTEQGDSAMYLCASSDSGTGFYEQYFGPGTRLTVT.

This chain links TRBV19 with TRBJ2-3; the D gene could be TRBD1 or TRBD2 (5 bases each). CDR3 length: 16 residues. Trimming cost V 1 base and J 0 bases, with 11 bases left between them. Germline values: CDR1 LNHDA, CDR2 SQIVND (reference sequence). As DNA, the CDR3 is TGTGCCAGTAGTATAGCCGGGGCCCTTAGCACAGATACGCAGTATTTT. Translation gives CASSIAGALSTDTQYF. The full variable domain, its missing parts supplied by reference TRBV19 and TRBJ2-3, is DGGITQSPKYLFRKEGQNVTLSCEQNLNHDAMYWYRQDPGQGLRLIYYSQIVNDFQKGDIAEGYSVSREKKESFPLTVTSAQKNPTAFYLCASSIAGALSTDTQYFGPGTRLTVL.

The table lists this clone with a count of one. The V gene is TRBV4-1, the J gene TRBJ1-1; the match to TRBD1 covers 7 bases. The CDR3 loop spans 18 amino acids. Germline V gene sequence: CDR1 MGHRA, CDR2 YSYEKL. Losses at the gene ends were 2 bases for V and 0 bases for J; bases not matched to a gene: 12. The CDR3: CASSQQGDVILMNTEAFF. The CDR3 nucleotides are TGCGCCAGCAGCCAACAGGGGGATGTGATTTTGATGAACACTGAAGCTTTCTTT.

This chain joins TRBV5-1 and TRBJ1-3; 7 nucleotides align to TRBD1. The trim removed 0 bases at V and 4 bases at J, leaving 7 bases unmatched. This CDR3 has 16 residues. CDR1 and CDR2 from the germline V gene are SGHRS and YFSETQ. CDR3 DNA sequence: TGCGCCAGCAGCTTGGGCCCGACAGGGTCCGGAAACACCATATATTTT. It codes for CASSLGPTGSGNTIYF.

In regard to this clone: Other DNA sequences in this sample translate to the same CDR3. The CDR3 reads CASSLDTGELFF. For the CDR3, the DNA is TGTGCCAGCAGCTTGGACACCGGGGAGCTGTTTTTT. The chain employs TRBV7-9 and TRBJ2-2; no definite D call. The CDR3 covers 12 residues. Trimming took off 3 bases at V and 3 bases at J, with 2 bases between the two ends. The V gene's germline CDR1 is SEHNR and CDR2 FQNEAQ (reference sequence).

This chain links TRBV6-5 with TRBJ2-3; D unclear. Germline lookup yields CDR1 MNHEY and CDR2 SVGAGI. V was shortened by 7 bases and J by 2 bases, with 13 bases between the two germline ends. This CDR3 is built from 14 residues. The CDR3 loop reads CASTLSADTDTQYF. The CDR3 DNA reads as TGTGCCAGCACCCTAAGCGCGGACACAGATACGCAGTATTTT.

V usage is TRBV7-8 and J usage is TRBJ2-7; TRBD1 aligns across 8 bases. This CDR3 comprises 14 residues. V shed 1 base and J 6 bases; nucleotides not matched to a gene: 5. CDR1 and CDR2 from the germline V gene are SGHVS and FQNEAQ. The CDR3 is CASSLGTGTGEQYF. The DNA for the CDR3 is TGTGCCAGCAGCTTAGGGACAGGGACGGGCGAGCAGTACTTC.

This sequence joins TRBV5-1 and TRBJ1-1, with D unresolved. V dropped 0 bases and J dropped 1 base, with 7 bases sitting between them. The germline gives CDR1 SGHRS, CDR2 YFSETQ. The CDR3 totals 14 residues. Here the CDR3 reads CASSLEGRNTEAFF. DNA of the CDR3: TGCGCCAGCAGCTTGGAGGGCCGGAACACTGAAGCTTTCTTT.

The V and J genes are TRBV11-1 and TRBJ2-3; 7 bases match TRBD2. Germline values: CDR1 SGHAT, CDR2 FQDESV (reference sequence). The CDR3 totals 15 residues. J gave up 2 bases and V 3 bases, and 5 bases lay outside the gene matches. CDR3: CASSFGLGHTDTQYF. CDR3 sequence (DNA): TGTGCCAGCAGCTTCGGACTAGGGCACACAGATACGCAGTATTTT.

This clone showed up just once. As DNA, the CDR3 is TGTGCCAGCAGCACCAGGGAAGGAGGCACTGAAGCTTTCTTT. It codes for CASSTREGGTEAFF. The chain recombines TRBV5-4 with TRBJ1-1; the D gene is possibly TRBD1 (5 bases). Trimming shortened V by 4 bases and J by 4 bases, and 14 bases separated the two germline ends. Germline CDR1 reads SGHNT; CDR2 reads YYREEE (reference sequence). There are 14 residues in the CDR3.

CDR3 amino acids: CASSFSGSHYEQYF. CDR3 bases: TGTGCCAGCAGTTTTAGCGGGAGTCACTACGAGCAGTACTTC. The chain recombines TRBV27 with TRBJ2-7, with 9 bases fitting TRBD2. This CDR3 region has 14 residues. Per germline, CDR1 MNHEY and CDR2 SMNVEV (reference sequence). V lost 3 bases to trimming and J lost 3 bases; unmatched junction nucleotides: 3.

This chain uses TRBV7-2 with TRBJ1-1; a possible D gene is TRBD1 (5 bases). The V gene's germline CDR1 is SGHTA and CDR2 FQGNSA. V was pared by 5 bases and J by 4 bases, with 14 bases between. The CDR3 extends over 14 amino acids. The CDR3: CASSPRQGPTEAFF. The CDR3, as DNA: TGTGCCAGCAGCCCGAGGCAGGGCCCCACTGAAGCTTTCTTT.

The chain links TRBV5-1 to TRBJ1-1, with TRBD1 as a possible D gene (5 bases). Germline V gene sequence: CDR1 SGHRS, CDR2 YFSETQ. CDR3 length: 16 residues. V lost 2 bases to trimming and J lost 5 bases, with 19 bases between them. The CDR3 DNA sequence: TGCGCCAGCAGCTTTGCGGGCGCTGCAGCAGGGACTGAAGCTTTCTTT. Amino acids: CASSFAGAAAGTEAFF.

This clone was detected a few times. V and J are TRBV5-6 and TRBJ1-3, with 7 bases identical to TRBD1. There are 13 residues in the CDR3. CDR1 and CDR2 from the germline V gene are SGHDT and YYEEEE. Trimming removed 4 bases from V and 4 bases from J; junction bases left unmatched: 2. CDR3 region: CASSTTGGNTIYF. The CDR3 DNA reads TGTGCCAGCAGCACGACAGGGGGAAACACCATATATTTT.

This sequence joins TRBV2 and TRBJ2-7, with TRBD2 identical over 8 bases. Losses at the gene ends were 6 bases for V and 0 bases for J; bases not matched to a gene: 4. Germline CDR1 reads SNHLY; CDR2 reads FYNNEI. This CDR3 spans 14 amino acids. The CDR3 protein is CASRGLVLSYEQYF. The CDR3 DNA is TGTGCCAGCAGGGGACTAGTGCTCTCCTACGAGCAGTACTTC. The variable domain in full, with the rest retrieved from reference TRBV2 and TRBJ2-7, is EPEVTQTPSHQVTQMGQEVILRCVPISNHLYFYWYRQILGQKVEFLVSFYNNEISEKSEIFDDQFSVERPDGSNFTLKIRSTKLEDSAMYFCASRGLVLSYEQYFGPGTRLTVT.

The gene calls are TRBV19 and TRBJ1-2, with a weak D call TRBD1 (5 bases). Germline CDR1 reads LNHDA; CDR2 reads SQIVND (reference sequence). V was cut by 5 bases and J by 1 base, with 14 bases left in between. The CDR3 has 15 residues. The CDR3 bases are TGTGCCAGTAGTTCCTTGGGGACCTTTAACTATGGCTACACCTTC. Residues: CASSSLGTFNYGYTF.

DNA of the CDR3: TGTGCCAGTAGTAAACGGGGGGAGAGCTATGGCTACACCTTC. Protein product: CASSKRGESYGYTF. The genes are TRBV19 and TRBJ1-2; a possible D gene is TRBD1 (5 bases). Trimming removed 4 bases from V and 4 bases from J, with 13 bases in between. Germline-derived CDR1 and CDR2 are LNHDA and SQIVND (reference sequence). The CDR3 totals 14 residues.

J is TRBJ1-2 and V is TRBV6-5; D not certain. The CDR3 consists of 13 residues. With 7 bases removed from V and 1 base from J, the gap between germline ends came to 10 bases. The germline gives CDR1 MNHEY, CDR2 SVGAGI. The CDR3 reads CASNSGNNYGYTF. The CDR3 bases are TGTGCCAGCAATTCCGGTAATAACTATGGCTACACCTTC.

This clone came up a few times. The chain employs TRBV6-5 and TRBJ1-2; D is unresolved. The CDR3 is made up of 13 amino acids. V lost 5 bases and J lost 4, with 11 bases in between. The germline CDR1 and CDR2 sequences are MNHEY and SVGAGI. CDR3 nucleotide sequence: TGTGCCAGCAGTAATCAAGAGGGCTATGGCTACACCTTC. Translated: CASSNQEGYGYTF.